This T cell receptor beta chain was captured by sequencing in a study of shared clonotypes between healthy human individuals. The method was immunoSEQ multiplex PCR; TCRdb's version includes in-frame clones alone and lacks a portion of them. This sample yields 1 million to 1.3 million clones, of which more than 75% are seen a single time; under 0.8% belongs to the top ten. Trimming pared 6 bases from V and 2 bases from J, leaving 14 bases between. CDR1 is MDHEN, CDR2 SYDVKM, per germline. This CDR3 has 15 amino acids. The TCR was taken from a man aged 18 to 29 in good health. Some clones in this sample may be carry-over from other donors' samples. The chain links TRBV28 to TRBJ1-5; perhaps TRBD1 as D (5 bases). Sequencing was done on a sample of memory CD4+ T cells from PBMCs. Subset in this sample: CD45RA-negative fraction. The CDR3 bases are TGTGCCAGCAGAAAACAGGAGTCGGGCAATCAGCCCCAGCATTTT. Translated, it gives CASRKQESGNQPQHF.